The 13 T cell receptor beta chains below come from one sample, sequenced in a study of identical twins. TCRdb analysed the 5' RACE reads with MiXCR anew, one entry per CDR3 protein. The sample lists 200,000 to 250,000 distinct CDR3 sequences, around 15% seen once, with approximately 10% in the top ten. Sequencing was done on a sample of memory (CD45RO+) T cells sorted from blood. These TCRs come from a woman aged 18-29 years in good health.

This chain uses TRBV29-1 with TRBJ1-2; no reliable D call. CDR3 size: 12 residues. The V end was cut by 0 bases, the J end by 5 bases, with 7 bases between. CDR1 is SQVTM and CDR2 is ANQGSEA in the germline V gene. For the CDR3, the DNA is TGCAGCGTTGAAGATAATAAATATGGCTACACCTTC. It encodes CSVEDNKYGYTF.

This clonotype counts as medium-sized. The rearrangement links TRBV12-3 or TRBV12-4 to TRBJ1-5; no clear D. This CDR3 has 13 amino acids. V lost 3 bases and J lost 9, with 12 bases in between. The CDR3 DNA reads TGTGCCAGCAGTTTTGATCCCGCTCGGCCCCAGCATTTT. As protein: CASSFDPARPQHF.

Many counts were recorded for this clonotype. This rearrangement joins TRBV12-3 or TRBV12-4 to TRBJ1-1; possible D gene TRBD1, 5 bases. The CDR3 has 14 amino acids. V dropped 3 bases and J dropped 1 base, with 9 bases sitting between them. The CDR3, as DNA: TGTGCCAGCAGTTTTGGGGCGGGGAACACTGAAGCTTTCTTT. Amino acid sequence: CASSFGAGNTEAFF.

The rearrangement uses TRBV19 and TRBJ2-6; the D is unclear. V was clipped by 7 bases and J by 3 bases, with 10 bases between them. The CDR3 has 14 residues. The V gene's germline CDR1 is LNHDA and CDR2 SQIVND (reference sequence). The CDR3 DNA is TGTGCCAGTACCCCCCCAGGTGGGGCCAACGTCCTGACTTTC. Translating it yields CASTPPGGANVLTF. Full variable domain (rest looked up from reference TRBV19 and TRBJ2-6): DGGITQSPKYLFRKEGQNVTLSCEQNLNHDAMYWYRQDPGQGLRLIYYSQIVNDFQKGDIAEGYSVSREKKESFPLTVTSAQKNPTAFYLCASTPPGGANVLTFGAGSRLTVL.

V gene TRBV20-1 combines with J gene TRBJ2-1, with 8 bases matching TRBD2. The V segment lost 6 bases and the J segment 1 base; nucleotides outside the gene matches: 8. CDR3 size: 15 residues. Germline V gene data show CDR1 as DFQATT and CDR2 as SNEGSKA (reference sequence). The chain's CDR3 is CSAHPGGVSYNEQFF. The CDR3 DNA reads as TGCAGTGCCCACCCCGGGGGGGTGTCCTACAATGAGCAGTTCTTC.

This clonotype was picked up a small number of times. The rearrangement joins TRBV6-1 to TRBJ1-2; D perhaps matches TRBD1 (5 bases). The CDR3 sequence is 17 residues long. With 8 bases removed from V and 3 bases from J, the gap between germline ends came to 25 bases. Germline values: CDR1 MNHNS, CDR2 SASEGT. CDR3 amino acids: CASVPGATFNTYYGYTF. The CDR3 DNA reads as TGTGCCAGCGTCCCCGGGGCAACTTTCAATACCTACTATGGCTACACCTTC.

The CDR3 DNA sequence: TGTGCCACCAGTGATTTGTACTTC. Encoded protein: CATSDLYF. The chain links TRBV24-1 to TRBJ2-4; no firm D call. Deletions cut 0 bases from V and 16 bases from J, with 0 bases between. This CDR3 is 8 amino acids long. Germline lookup yields CDR1 KGHDR and CDR2 SFDVKD.

This chain connects TRBV29-1 to TRBJ2-1; D tentatively reads TRBD1 or TRBD2 (5 bases each). CDR1 is SQVTM, CDR2 ANQGSEA, per germline. The germline V and J ends were trimmed by 4 bases and 10 bases, with 8 bases remaining between them. This CDR3 spans 10 amino acids. The CDR3 nucleotides are TGCAGCGTTGGGGACCCAGAGCAGTTCTTC. Translation: CSVGDPEQFF.

This sequence joins TRBV12-5 and TRBJ2-2; 10 bases match TRBD1. V gave up 5 bases and J gave up 4 bases; unmatched junction bases: 4. The CDR3 totals 15 residues. CDR1 is LGHNT and CDR2 is FRNRAP in the germline V gene. CDR3 loop: CASGLGTGATGELFF. As DNA, the CDR3 is TGTGCTAGTGGTCTCGGGACAGGGGCCACCGGGGAGCTGTTTTTT.

This clonotype has just a few counts. The chain links TRBV7-2 to TRBJ1-5; 9 bases map to TRBD1. The ends lost 5 bases at V and 7 bases at J; junction bases unmatched: 3. This CDR3 contains 13 residues. In germline, CDR1 is SGHTA, CDR2 FQGNSA. The chain's CDR3 is CASSGQGRQPQHF. In nucleotides, the CDR3 is TGTGCCAGCAGCGGACAGGGGAGGCAGCCCCAGCATTTT.

The CDR3 protein is CSASRTRQDSPLHF. The CDR3 DNA sequence: TGCAGTGCTTCAAGAACAAGACAGGATTCACCCCTCCACTTT. The chain carries TRBV20-1 and TRBJ1-6; tentatively, D is TRBD1 (6 bases). Per the germline V gene, CDR1 is DFQATT and CDR2 is SNEGSKA (reference sequence). The CDR3 runs to 14 residues. With 5 bases removed from V and 8 bases from J, the gap between germline ends came to 16 bases.

The CDR3 nucleotides read TGTGCCAGCAGTTATACGGGAGGATCCTACAATGAGCAGTTCTTC. Its protein is CASSYTGGSYNEQFF. This chain joins TRBV27 and TRBJ2-1, with TRBD2 matching 7 bases. Germline V gene sequence: CDR1 MNHEY, CDR2 SMNVEV (reference sequence). CDR3 length equals 15 residues. V dropped 4 bases and J dropped 1; count of bases not matched to a gene: 4.

This clonotype was observed at least ten times. V is TRBV5-1 and J is TRBJ1-6; 9 bases are a match to TRBD1. V shed 4 bases and J 7 bases; nucleotides not matched to a gene: 6. The CDR3 extends over 15 amino acids. The germline CDR1 and CDR2 sequences are SGHRS and YFSETQ. The CDR3 bases are TGCGCCAGCAGCGCCGGACAGGGGAACAATTCACCCCTCCACTTT. Translation: CASSAGQGNNSPLHF. Full variable domain (rest looked up from reference TRBV5-1 and TRBJ1-6): KAGVTQTPRYLIKTRGQQVTLSCSPISGHRSVSWYQQTPGQGLQFLFEYFSETQRNKGNFPGRFSGRQFSNSRSEMNVSTLELGDSALYLCASSAGQGNNSPLHFGNGTRLTVT.